The 23 T cell receptor beta chains reported below all come from one sample, sequenced in a study of early T cells in non-severe SARS-CoV-2 infection. TCRdb processed the 5' RACE reads anew with MiXCR; each CDR3 protein has one entry. In the table there are tens of thousands of distinct CDR3 sequences, approximately 9% of which are singletons. Sequenced here: whole blood, sampled at baseline. The receptors here all came from an adult who was a healthcare worker with PCR-confirmed SARS-CoV-2 infection or an uninfected control (not recorded which).

In its sample, this clonotype was seen many times. The CDR3 sequence: CSVTGTDRDIQYF. CDR3 bases: TGCAGCGTAACCGGGACAGACAGGGACATTCAGTACTTC. The genes are TRBV29-1 and TRBJ2-4, with 7 bases matching TRBD1. In germline, CDR1 is SQVTM, CDR2 ANQGSEA. The V gene end was trimmed by 6 bases and the J gene end by 8 bases; junction bases not matched to a gene: 10. The CDR3 runs 13 residues.

The J gene is TRBJ1-5, the V gene TRBV20-1, with D possibly being TRBD1 (6 bases). The CDR3 is made up of 14 amino acids. CDR1 is DFQATT, CDR2 SNEGSKA, per germline (reference sequence). V lost 1 base, J lost 2 bases, and 9 bases lay in between. This CDR3 reads CSARVAGGNQPQHF. DNA of the CDR3: TGCAGTGCTAGAGTAGCAGGGGGCAATCAGCCCCAGCATTTT.

Only a few counts were recorded for this clonotype. J is TRBJ2-1 and V is TRBV7-3, with 7 bases aligning to TRBD2. The J segment lost 15 bases and the V segment lost 5 bases, leaving 16 bases of the junction unmatched. This CDR3 is built from 14 residues. Germline CDR1 SGHTA, CDR2 FQGTGA. CDR3 sequence reads: CASSLSGVAGARFF. The CDR3 DNA follows: TGTGCCAGCAGCCTATCGGGGGTCGCGGGAGCGAGGTTCTTC. The full variable domain, in which reference TRBV7-3 and TRBJ2-1 provide the parts outside the CDR3, is GAGVSQTPSNKVTEKGKYVELRCDPISGHTALYWYRQSLGQGPEFLIYFQGTGAADDSGLPNDRFFAVRPEGSVSTLKIQRTERGDSAVYLCASSLSGVAGARFFGPGTRLTVL.

In this sample, this clonotype turned up a few times. The CDR3 DNA follows: TGCAGCGTTGAGGTGATCGCTAGCGGGAGTAGGTACGAGCAGTACTTC. It translates to CSVEVIASGSRYEQYF. This sequence joins TRBV29-1 and TRBJ2-7, with TRBD2 matching over 10 bases. The CDR3 loop spans 16 amino acids. Per the germline V gene, CDR1 is SQVTM and CDR2 is ANQGSEA. With 3 bases clipped from V and 4 bases from J, the junction kept 12 bases outside the gene matches.

This clonotype was observed a few times. This chain uses TRBV28 with TRBJ1-1, with 10 bases aligning to TRBD1. The CDR3 totals 14 residues. Germline V gene sequence: CDR1 MDHEN, CDR2 SYDVKM. Trimming took 7 bases from V and 5 from J; bases not matched to a gene: 7. Written as DNA, the CDR3 is TGTGCCAGCACAGGGACAGGGGCGAGGACTGAAGCTTTCTTT. It translates to CASTGTGARTEAFF.

This clonotype was seen ten or more times. V is TRBV7-9 and J is TRBJ2-5; 7 bases are shared with TRBD1. V dropped 6 bases and J dropped 4; count of bases not matched to a gene: 8. This CDR3 is built from 14 residues. Germline V gene data show CDR1 as SEHNR and CDR2 as FQNEAQ (reference sequence). The CDR3 nucleotides are TGTGCCAGCAGTGCAGGGACAGCTGGAGAGACCCAGTACTTC. This encodes CASSAGTAGETQYF.

The chain combines TRBV5-1 with TRBJ2-3; D unclear. Between the trimmed V and J ends, which lost 1 base and 0 bases, there was a span of 9 bases. Germline V gene data show CDR1 as SGHRS and CDR2 as YFSETQ. This CDR3 spans 15 amino acids. Here the CDR3 reads CASSLKHGSTDTQYF. The CDR3 region has the DNA TGCGCCAGCAGCTTGAAACACGGTAGCACAGATACGCAGTATTTT.

Written as DNA, the CDR3 is TGCGCCAGCAGCTGGGGGGCTAGCACAGATACGCAGTATTTT. Its protein is CASSWGASTDTQYF. The chain is built from TRBV5-1 and TRBJ2-3; TRBD1 or TRBD2 may be the D gene (6 bases each). Germline values: CDR1 SGHRS, CDR2 YFSETQ. CDR3 size: 14 residues. V was clipped by 3 bases and J by 0 bases, with 8 bases between them.

This clonotype was seen ten or more times. This chain uses TRBV5-4 with TRBJ2-2; 11 positions match TRBD1. Germline-derived CDR1 and CDR2 are SGHNT and YYREEE (reference sequence). Trimming at V came to 7 bases and at J to 3 bases, leaving 8 bases not matched to a gene. The CDR3 runs to 16 residues. DNA of the CDR3: TGTGCCAGCGTGGACAGGGGACAGGGGGACACCGGGGAGCTGTTTTTT. Amino acid sequence: CASVDRGQGDTGELFF. Combining the CDR3 with reference TRBV5-4 and TRBJ2-2 gives the whole variable domain ETGVTQSPTHLIKTRGQQVTLRCSSQSGHNTVSWYQQALGQGPQFIFQYYREEENGRGNFPPRFSGLQFPNYSSELNVNALELDDSALYLCASVDRGQGDTGELFFGEGSRLTVL.

This clonotype was observed a handful of times. The chain uses TRBV24-1 and TRBJ2-1, with 7 bases aligning to TRBD2. Trimming cost V 3 bases and J 10 bases; bases outside gene matches: 8. There are 14 residues in the CDR3. Germline V gives CDR1 KGHDR, CDR2 SFDVKD. DNA for the CDR3: TGTGCCACCAGTGATCCCGGGACTACCCAGGAGCAGTTCTTC. This translates into CATSDPGTTQEQFF.

This clonotype was counted many times. This rearrangement joins TRBV28 to TRBJ1-5; D is uncertain. Germline V gives CDR1 MDHEN, CDR2 SYDVKM. V lost 2 bases and J 6 bases, leaving 2 bases between the germline ends. There are 11 residues in the CDR3. The CDR3: CASSLSQPQHF. CDR3 nucleotide sequence: TGTGCCAGCAGTTTAAGTCAGCCCCAGCATTTT.

Only a few counts were recorded for this clonotype. The chain couples TRBV28 to TRBJ2-7; possibly TRBD1 for D (5 bases). The V and J ends lost 10 bases and 3 bases respectively, with 10 bases between them. Germline CDR1 MDHEN, CDR2 SYDVKM. This CDR3 has 11 amino acids. CDR3 protein: CATTDSYEQYF. The CDR3 DNA reads as TGTGCCACCACAGACAGCTACGAGCAGTACTTC.

This clonotype occurred many times. The gene calls are TRBV19 and TRBJ2-1; 10 nucleotides align to TRBD2. J was trimmed by 5 bases and V by 11 bases; bases with no gene match: 15. CDR3 length: 16 residues. Germline loops: CDR1 LNHDA, CDR2 SQIVND (reference sequence). This chain's CDR3 is CACRNPASGRNNEQFF. DNA of the CDR3: TGTGCCTGCAGAAACCCCGCTAGCGGGAGAAACAATGAGCAGTTCTTC. The full variable domain, in which reference TRBV19 and TRBJ2-1 provide the parts outside the CDR3, is DGGITQSPKYLFRKEGQNVTLSCEQNLNHDAMYWYRQDPGQGLRLIYYSQIVNDFQKGDIAEGYSVSREKKESFPLTVTSAQKNPTAFYLCACRNPASGRNNEQFFGPGTRLTVL.

This clonotype was seen a handful of times. This sequence joins TRBV14 and TRBJ1-6; D remains unclear. This CDR3 comprises 13 residues. CDR1 is SGHDN and CDR2 is FVKESK in the germline V gene. Trimming pared 1 base from V and 9 bases from J, leaving 7 bases between. The CDR3 DNA is TGTGCCAGCAGCCAAGTTTTGGGTTCACCCCTCCACTTT. It codes for CASSQVLGSPLHF.

This clonotype has more than one count but fewer than ten. The chain couples TRBV6-1 to TRBJ1-5; 7 nucleotides align to TRBD1. Germline V gene sequence: CDR1 MNHNS, CDR2 SASEGT. CDR3 length equals 14 residues. With 6 bases clipped from V and 5 bases from J, the junction kept 7 bases outside the gene matches. In DNA form, the CDR3 reads TGTGCCAGCAGCGCAGGGGGTATAGATCAGCCCCAGCATTTT. It codes for CASSAGGIDQPQHF.

This clonotype was detected ten times or more. The chain employs TRBV5-1 and TRBJ2-1; D is uncertain. Trimming left V 2 bases short and J 3 bases short, with 6 bases between. CDR1 is SGHRS and CDR2 is YFSETQ in the germline V gene. This CDR3 is built from 13 residues. The CDR3 reads CASSFNYYNEQFF. The CDR3, as DNA: TGCGCCAGCAGCTTCAACTACTACAATGAGCAGTTCTTC.

In this sample, this clonotype turned up a few times. The chain links TRBV21-1 to TRBJ2-1; the listed D gene, TRBD2, was not tested against the DNA. TRBV21-1 is shown as a pseudogene. This CDR3 spans 14 amino acids. CDR3 in amino acids: CASSWEAVYNEQFF. CDR3 DNA sequence: TGTGCCAGCAGCTGGGAGGCGGTTTACAATGAGCAGTTCTTC.

The chain uses TRBV5-6 and TRBJ2-7, with a possible D match to TRBD1 (6 bases). There are 15 residues in the CDR3. CDR1 SGHDT and CDR2 YYEEEE come from the germline V gene. V lost 1 base, J lost 3 bases, and 14 bases lay in between. The CDR3 nucleotides are TGTGCCAGCAGCTTGACAGGGAAGCCTCTCTACGAGCAGTACTTC. It encodes CASSLTGKPLYEQYF.

This clonotype showed up many times. For the CDR3, the DNA is TGTGCCAGCAGCCCGGGACAGGGGGCGTATAGCAATCAGCCCCAGCATTTT. The encoded protein is CASSPGQGAYSNQPQHF. The V call is TRBV5-8, the J call TRBJ1-5; 12 bases are a match to TRBD1. CDR3 length: 17 amino acids. With V trimmed by 4 bases and J by 0 bases, 5 bases remained unmatched. Germline V gene data show CDR1 as SGHTS and CDR2 as YDEGEE.

This clonotype was detected a few times. The gene calls are TRBV7-2 and TRBJ2-1, with D perhaps TRBD2 (5 bases). The CDR3 has 13 residues. V gave up 1 base and J gave up 15 bases, with 16 bases separating them. Germline V CDR1 and CDR2: SGHTA, FQGNSA. CDR3: CASSLESLARPFF. DNA of the CDR3: TGTGCCAGCAGCTTAGAAAGTCTAGCACGGCCGTTCTTC.

There are a few counts of this clonotype. The rearrangement uses TRBV7-9 and TRBJ1-3; unclear D gene. Deletions cut 2 bases from V and 0 bases from J, with 8 bases between. This CDR3 comprises 15 residues. CDR1 is SEHNR, CDR2 FQNEAQ, per germline (reference sequence). CDR3 sequence reads: CASSLIRYSGNTIYF. The CDR3 region has the DNA TGTGCCAGCAGCTTAATCCGGTACTCTGGAAACACCATATATTTT.

This clonotype was counted at least ten times. The rearrangement joins TRBV20-1 to TRBJ1-2; D is unclear. The CDR3 is made up of 12 amino acids. The ends were cut back, 4 bases at V and 2 bases at J, with 8 bases in the middle. Germline V lookup: CDR1 DFQATT, CDR2 SNEGSKA (reference sequence). The CDR3 nucleotides read TGCAGTGCTACTGGGAGGAACTATGGCTACACCTTC. It yields the protein CSATGRNYGYTF.

Regarding this clonotype: The junction shows a germline mismatch at one end, possibly a read error. The gene calls are TRBV11-2 and TRBJ1-3, with 7 bases lining up with TRBD1. Germline V CDR1 and CDR2: SGHAT, FQNNGV. The CDR3 spans 16 residues. CDR3 amino acids: CASSFPMGDRKHHIDF. CDR3 sequence (DNA): TGTGCCAGCAGCTTCCCCATGGGGGACAGAAAACACCATATAGATTTT.